The 3 T cell receptor beta chains below all came from one sample that was sequenced in a study of CD8 T cells in Susac syndrome. Random hexamers primed reverse transcription of about 0.45 to 1 ug RNA. TCRdb re-called the immunoSEQ multiplex PCR reads through MiXCR, storing one row per CDR3 protein. The table includes approximately 120,000 distinct CDR3 sequences, around 94% detected once. Specimen: CD8+ T cells from PBMCs. The receptors shown here come from a human donor with Susac syndrome.

The rearrangement uses TRBV19 and TRBJ1-2; tentative D call: TRBD1 (6 bases). This CDR3 contains 15 residues. Trimming removed 5 bases at V and 3 bases at J, with 16 bases between. Germline V gene lookup returns CDR1 LNHDA and CDR2 SQIVND (reference sequence). The CDR3 sequence is CASSPRSGDYYGYTF. CDR3 DNA: TGTGCCAGTAGTCCGCGGTCAGGGGACTACTATGGCTACACCTTC.

With respect to this clonotype: The junction shows a germline mismatch at one end, possibly a read error. The chain recombines TRBV7-7 with TRBJ2-1, with 11 positions matching TRBD2. This CDR3 is 15 amino acids long. Germline CDR1 and CDR2: SSHAT and FNYEAQ (reference sequence). This CDR3 is CASSSGLAAFDEQFF. Here the CDR3 DNA reads TGTGCTAGCAGCTCGGGACTAGCGGCCTTTGATGAGCAGTTCTTC.

V usage is TRBV5-1 and J usage is TRBJ2-7; 8 nucleotides align to TRBD1. The CDR3 length is 15 residues. The V segment lost 5 bases and the J segment 2 bases; nucleotides outside the gene matches: 9. Germline V CDR1 and CDR2: SGHRS, YFSETQ. The CDR3 DNA follows: TGCGCCAGCAGATTAACTTCGGGACAGGCCTACGAGCAGTACTTC. Translation: CASRLTSGQAYEQYF. The full variable domain, with the rest looked up from reference TRBV5-1 and TRBJ2-7, is KAGVTQTPRYLIKTRGQQVTLSCSPISGHRSVSWYQQTPGQGLQFLFEYFSETQRNKGNFPGRFSGRQFSNSRSEMNVSTLELGDSALYLCASRLTSGQAYEQYFGPGTRLTVT.